Each of the 17 T cell receptor beta chains below was sequenced from the same sample in a study of T cells in Graves' hyperthyroidism and ophthalmopathy. RNA transcripts were the template for amplifying TCR beta CDR3 regions. RT-PCR in the first round (using the HTBI primer set) targeted the TCR CDR3. TCRdb itself ran the multiplex PCR reads through MiXCR, one entry per CDR3 protein. Altogether about 400,000 distinct CDR3 sequences are present, 15% being singletons, with the ten largest covering approximately 30%. The sample comprised blood. The receptor set was obtained from a woman in her twenties or thirties with Graves' hyperthyroidism.

The chain recombines TRBV7-8 with TRBJ1-5; perhaps TRBD1 as D (6 bases). CDR3 length equals 13 residues. Germline V CDR1 and CDR2: SGHVS, FQNEAQ. V gave up 5 bases and J gave up 6 bases, with 11 bases separating them. Written as DNA, the CDR3 is TGTGCCAGCAGCCCCGGGACAAGTCAGCCCCAGCATTTT. Encoded protein: CASSPGTSQPQHF. The whole variable domain, filled in from reference TRBV7-8 and TRBJ1-5, reads GAGVSQSPRYKVAKRGQDVALRCDPISGHVSLFWYQQALGQGPEFLTYFQNEAQLDKSGLPSDRFFAERPEGSVSTLKIQRTQQEDSAVYLCASSPGTSQPQHFGDGTRLSIL.

The chain is built from TRBV9 and TRBJ1-5, with TRBD1 matching 10 bases. Germline V gives CDR1 SGDLS, CDR2 YYNGEE. Trimming removed 0 bases from V and 5 bases from J; junction bases left unmatched: 2. The CDR3 loop spans 15 amino acids. CDR3 sequence reads: CASSVGQGADQPQHF. CDR3 coding DNA: TGTGCCAGCAGCGTAGGACAGGGGGCCGATCAGCCCCAGCATTTT.

V gene TRBV10-3 combines with J gene TRBJ2-7; 7 nucleotides line up with TRBD1. Germline V gene lookup returns CDR1 ENHRY and CDR2 SYGVKD. The V and J ends lost 6 bases and 0 bases, in that order; junction bases with no gene match: 2. This CDR3 comprises 13 residues. CDR3: CAISRDSSYEQYF. The CDR3 coding sequence is TGTGCCATCAGCCGGGACAGCTCCTACGAGCAGTACTTC.

This clonotype was seen repeatedly, ten times or more. The chain recombines TRBV28 with TRBJ1-6; maybe TRBD1 (5 bases). The CDR3 is made up of 14 amino acids. Deletions cut 7 bases from V and 9 bases from J, with 16 bases between. The V gene's germline CDR1 is MDHEN and CDR2 SYDVKM. CDR3 DNA sequence: TGTGCCAGCACCGTCACGGGAGGGACTTCACCCCTCCACTTT. Protein sequence: CASTVTGGTSPLHF.

This clonotype was counted at least ten times. The chain links TRBV7-2 to TRBJ1-5; D remains ambiguous. The CDR3 totals 13 residues. Per germline, CDR1 SGHTA and CDR2 FQGNSA. Trimming took off 2 bases at V and 9 bases at J, with 11 bases between the two ends. The CDR3 here is CASSLRQLRPQHF. CDR3 nucleotide sequence: TGTGCCAGCAGCTTAAGACAACTACGGCCCCAGCATTTT. The full variable domain, its missing parts supplied by reference TRBV7-2 and TRBJ1-5, is GAGVSQSPSNKVTEKGKDVELRCDPISGHTALYWYRQSLGQGLEFLIYFQGNSAPDKSGLPSDRFSAERTGGSVSTLTIQRTQQEDSAVYLCASSLRQLRPQHFGDGTRLSIL.

In its sample, this clonotype was seen many times. This chain links TRBV28 with TRBJ2-1; 9 bases are shared with TRBD2. CDR3 length: 15 residues. Trimming cost V 5 bases and J 8 bases; bases outside gene matches: 10. Germline lookup yields CDR1 MDHEN and CDR2 SYDVKM. The CDR3 sequence: CASSISSGSIYEQFF. In nucleotides, the CDR3 is TGTGCCAGCAGTATCAGTAGCGGGAGTATCTATGAGCAGTTCTTC. The variable domain in full, with the rest retrieved from reference TRBV28 and TRBJ2-1, is DVKVTQSSRYLVKRTGEKVFLECVQDMDHENMFWYRQDPGLGLRLIYFSYDVKMKEKGDIPEGYSVSREKKERFSLILESASTNQTSMYLCASSISSGSIYEQFFGPGTRLTVL.

V usage is TRBV7-3 and J usage is TRBJ2-3; D is ambiguous. The length of the CDR3 is 14 residues. The germline V gene encodes CDR1 SGHTA and CDR2 FQGTGA. V was shortened by 4 bases and J by 0 bases, with 8 bases between the two germline ends. The DNA of the CDR3 is TGTGCCAGCAGCTCGCTATCTAGCACAGATACGCAGTATTTT. Translated: CASSSLSSTDTQYF. The variable domain in full, with the rest retrieved from reference TRBV7-3 and TRBJ2-3, is GAGVSQTPSNKVTEKGKYVELRCDPISGHTALYWYRQSLGQGPEFLIYFQGTGAADDSGLPNDRFFAVRPEGSVSTLKIQRTERGDSAVYLCASSSLSSTDTQYFGPGTRLTVL.

There are many counts of this clonotype. The CDR3 spells CATSALAGVFLPTRGQYF. CDR3 in DNA: TGTGCCACCAGTGCTCTAGCGGGAGTGTTCCTTCCTACGAGGGGGCAGTACTTC. J is TRBJ2-7 and V is TRBV24-1, with 10 bases matching TRBD2. The J segment lost 9 bases and the V segment lost 5 bases, leaving 21 bases of the junction unmatched. CDR1 is KGHDR, CDR2 SFDVKD, per germline. CDR3 length: 18 residues.

The chain links TRBV7-7 to TRBJ2-5; D possibly corresponds to TRBD1 (5 bases). The CDR3 loop spans 15 amino acids. V lost 2 bases, J lost 4 bases, and 14 bases lay in between. The germline V gene has CDR1 SSHAT and CDR2 FNYEAQ (reference sequence). The DNA of the CDR3 is TGTGCCAGCAGCTTACTTGGGTCGCAGGGAGAGACCCAGTACTTC. It codes for CASSLLGSQGETQYF.

In its sample, this clonotype was seen many times. The J gene is TRBJ1-1, the V gene TRBV14; D ambiguous. Germline V gene data show CDR1 as SGHDN and CDR2 as FVKESK. V was clipped by 0 bases and J by 4 bases, with 6 bases between them. The CDR3 spans 13 residues. CDR3 sequence (DNA): TGTGCCAGCAGCCAAGATGAGGCCACTGAAGCTTTCTTT. Translating gives CASSQDEATEAFF.

The chain has TRBV30 and TRBJ2-6, with no clear D. The length of the CDR3 is 14 residues. Germline V gene data show CDR1 as GTSNPN and CDR2 as SVGIG (reference sequence). V shed 2 bases and J shed 3 bases, with 8 bases lying between them. CDR3 protein: CAWSSVVGANVLTF. The CDR3 nucleotides are TGTGCCTGGAGTTCGGTGGTTGGGGCCAACGTCCTGACTTTC.

This clonotype was observed many times. Here the CDR3 reads CASLALTADTEAFF. CDR3 coding DNA: TGTGCCAGCTTAGCCTTGACAGCGGACACTGAAGCTTTCTTT. The chain carries TRBV18 and TRBJ1-1; D is possibly TRBD1 (5 bases). V was clipped by 7 bases and J by 3 bases, with 15 bases between them. The CDR3 runs to 14 residues. The germline gives CDR1 KGHSH, CDR2 LQKENI.

This clonotype was seen at least ten times. For the CDR3, the DNA is TGTGCCAGCAGACCCAGGGACCATAATTCACCCCTCCACTTT. Encoded protein: CASRPRDHNSPLHF. This chain joins TRBV2 and TRBJ1-6, with D possibly matching TRBD1 (5 bases). This CDR3 contains 14 residues. Germline V gene lookup returns CDR1 SNHLY and CDR2 FYNNEI. Trimming pared 6 bases from V and 5 bases from J, leaving 11 bases between.

This clonotype showed up many times. The chain couples TRBV11-2 to TRBJ2-1; no definite D call. V was trimmed by 5 bases and J by 0 bases, leaving 8 bases between them. The CDR3 is made up of 14 amino acids. Germline assignment: CDR1 SGHAT and CDR2 FQNNGV. DNA of the CDR3: TGTGCCAGCAGCCCGGTGGGCTCCTACAATGAGCAGTTCTTC. Translating gives CASSPVGSYNEQFF.

A note on this clonotype: No conserved phenylalanine or tryptophan is present at the end of the CDR3, so a read error is the likely explanation. V is TRBV28 and J is TRBJ1-2, with D perhaps TRBD1 (6 bases). This CDR3 spans 16 amino acids. Trimming cost V 5 bases and J 0 bases, with 16 bases left between them. CDR1 and CDR2 (germline): MDHEN, SYDVKM. The CDR3 region has the DNA TGTGCCAGCAGTCTAGTAGGGACACCCACTAACTATGGCTACACCTCC. Protein: CASSLVGTPTNYGYTS.

Many counts were recorded for this clonotype. The rearrangement uses TRBV20-1 and TRBJ2-3, with D perhaps TRBD2 (6 bases). The V gene's germline CDR1 is DFQATT and CDR2 SNEGSKA (reference sequence). V was clipped by 1 base and J by 8 bases, with 10 bases between them. The CDR3 runs 12 residues. CDR3 amino acids: CSARGGVGTQYF. DNA of the CDR3: TGCAGTGCTAGAGGGGGGGTGGGTACGCAGTATTTT.

The V gene is TRBV12-3 or TRBV12-4, the J gene TRBJ2-2; 9 nucleotides agree with TRBD1. The CDR3 length is 15 residues. The junction had 6 bases not matched to a gene; V was cut back by 6 bases and J by 4 bases. The CDR3 reads CASSRTTGGTGELFF. The CDR3 DNA reads as TGTGCCAGCAGCCGTACGACAGGGGGCACCGGGGAGCTGTTTTTT.